The rows below give T cell receptor beta chains drawn from one sample of a study of shared clonotypes between healthy human individuals. Using immunoSEQ multiplex PCR, the repertoire was profiled, and TCRdb retains in-frame clones only, with some absent. The data show about 2 million clones, over 85% seen once. The sequenced sample was naive CD8+ T cells sorted from blood. These receptors were collected from a man in his late teens or twenties in good health. CDR3s include the opening cysteine and the closing phenylalanine or tryptophan. Fields, in order: CDR3 protein, CDR3 DNA, D gene, V gene, J gene, clone size. The D gene is left open where the match is weak. Clone size is shown for a subset of rows, as once, few, many or a class of expanded clone.

CASSFSGQGNEQYF	TGCGCCAGCAGCTTCTCAGGGCAGGGAAACGAGCAGTACTTC	-	TRBV5-1	TRBJ2-7	-
CASSYPTGGGAGRDYF	TGTGCCAGCAGTTACCCGACAGGAGGAGGCGCGGGTCGGGACTATTTT	-	TRBV6-5	TRBJ2-3	-
CASSYGNEQFF	TGTGCCAGCAGTTACGGTAATGAGCAGTTCTTC	-	TRBV6-5	TRBJ2-1	-
CASSKAEGRGLHYGYTF	TGTGCCAGCAGCAAAGCGGAAGGCAGGGGGCTTCACTATGGCTACACCTTC	-	TRBV21-1	TRBJ1-2	-
CASSEFVGSQTQYF	TGTGCCAGCAGTGAATTCGTGGGGAGTCAGACCCAGTACTTC	-	TRBV2	TRBJ2-5	-
CASSVAGKAFYGYTF	TGTGCCAGCAGCGTGGCGGGAAAGGCATTCTATGGCTACACCTTC	-	TRBV9	TRBJ1-2	-
CASSPGVHEQYF	TGTGCCAGTAGCCCCGGGGTCCACGAGCAGTACTTC	-	TRBV19	TRBJ2-7	-
CASSTYLEGFNEQFF	TGTGCCAGCAGCACCTACTTGGAGGGATTTAATGAGCAGTTCTTC	-	TRBV11-2	TRBJ2-1	once
CASSPMGYSYNEQFF	TGTGCCAGCAGCCCCATGGGGTACTCCTACAATGAGCAGTTCTTC	-	TRBV13	TRBJ2-1	-
CASSPDGGSNQPQHF	TGTGCCAGCAGTCCCGACGGAGGGTCCAATCAGCCCCAGCATTTT	-	TRBV27	TRBJ1-5	-
CASSFLWLGDSGTQYF	TGTGCCAGCAGTTTTTTGTGGTTAGGGGACTCAGGAACGCAGTATTTT	-	TRBV27	TRBJ2-3	-
CASSQDYGGGYEQYF	TGCGCCAGCAGCCAAGATTACGGGGGAGGGTACGAGCAGTACTTC	TRBD2	TRBV4-3	TRBJ2-7	-
CASSLEGAPTYEQYF	TGTGCCAGCAGCTTAGAAGGGGCTCCAACCTACGAGCAGTACTTC	-	TRBV7-2	TRBJ2-7	-
CASSLVAETYEQYF	TGTGCCAGCAGCTTAGTTGCGGAGACCTACGAGCAGTACTTC	-	TRBV7-2	TRBJ2-7	-
CASSLGGKPYEQYF	TGTGCCAGCAGCTTGGGGGGAAAACCCTACGAGCAGTACTTC	-	TRBV7-6	TRBJ2-7	-
CASSFGTVNTGELFF	TGTGCCAGCAGTTTCGGGACAGTGAACACCGGGGAGCTGTTTTTT	TRBD1	TRBV6-6	TRBJ2-2	once
CASSLSGNSYNEQFF	TGTGCCAGCAGTCTTAGCGGGAACTCCTACAATGAGCAGTTCTTC	TRBD2	TRBV6-6	TRBJ2-1	once
CASSEMWGGTGGHEKLFF	TGTGCCAGCAGTGAAATGTGGGGTGGGACAGGGGGCCATGAAAAACTGTTTTTT	TRBD1	TRBV6-1	TRBJ1-4	once
CASSFGLEAFF	TGTGCCAGCAGCTTCGGGTTAGAAGCTTTCTTT	-	TRBV5-4	TRBJ1-1	-
CASSATYTDTQYF	TGTGCCAGCAGTGCTACCTACACAGATACGCAGTATTTT	-	TRBV6-1	TRBJ2-3	-
CASSPHAGTGHYEQYF	TGCGCCAGCAGCCCTCATGCAGGGACAGGGCACTACGAGCAGTACTTC	TRBD1	TRBV4-1	TRBJ2-7	-
CASTHRGRPLGAFF	TGTGCCAGCACCCACAGGGGGCGACCTCTGGGAGCTTTCTTT	TRBD1	TRBV28	TRBJ1-1	-
CASTLRVLADYEQYF	TGTGCCAGCACTCTTCGTGTACTAGCGGACTACGAGCAGTACTTC	TRBD2	TRBV6-1	TRBJ2-7	-
CASSSPGHLTQYF	TGTGCCAGCAGTTCTCCAGGGCACTTGACGCAGTATTTT	-	TRBV2	TRBJ2-3	-
CASSEEQGQWYEQYF	TGTGCCAGCAGTGAGGAACAGGGTCAATGGTACGAGCAGTACTTC	-	TRBV2	TRBJ2-7	-
CASSFDSPMNTEAFF	TGCGCCAGCAGCTTCGACAGCCCGATGAACACTGAAGCTTTCTTT	-	TRBV5-1	TRBJ1-1	-